The 3 T cell receptor beta chains reported below all come from one sample, sequenced in a study of CD4+ T cells in melanoma. This table comes from immunoSEQ multiplex PCR, and its TCRdb copy is limited to in-frame clones, with some not included. Of about 11,000 clones listed, less than 75% are singletons. Sequencing used cells from a culture (not recorded whether cultured in vitro). The receptors come from a human donor with melanoma.

V is TRBV5-1 and J is TRBJ1-3; D not resolved. Trimming removed 4 bases from V and 2 bases from J, with 7 bases in between. Germline loops: CDR1 SGHRS, CDR2 YFSETQ. The CDR3 covers 13 residues. CDR3 region: CASSPQPGNTIYF. The CDR3 region has the DNA TGCGCCAGCAGCCCCCAACCTGGAAACACCATATATTTT.

This clone was seen more than once but under ten times. V and J are TRBV7-3 and TRBJ2-2; D gene unclear. The germline CDR1 and CDR2 sequences are SGHTA and FQGTGA. With 5 bases removed from V and 7 bases from J, the gap between germline ends came to 20 bases. The CDR3 contains 16 residues. CDR3 bases: TGTGCCAGCAGCCCCCAACCCAATCGGCTGGGCGGGGAGCTGTTTTTT. Translation gives CASSPQPNRLGGELFF.

The V gene is TRBV6-1, the J gene TRBJ2-5; the D call may be TRBD1 or TRBD2 (6 bases each). CDR1 is MNHNS, CDR2 SASEGT, per germline. V shed 5 bases and J shed 5 bases, with 18 bases lying between them. The CDR3 extends over 15 amino acids. The CDR3 reads CASSPGVGGRETQYF. CDR3 bases: TGTGCCAGCAGTCCTGGTGTTGGGGGGCGGGAGACCCAGTACTTC.